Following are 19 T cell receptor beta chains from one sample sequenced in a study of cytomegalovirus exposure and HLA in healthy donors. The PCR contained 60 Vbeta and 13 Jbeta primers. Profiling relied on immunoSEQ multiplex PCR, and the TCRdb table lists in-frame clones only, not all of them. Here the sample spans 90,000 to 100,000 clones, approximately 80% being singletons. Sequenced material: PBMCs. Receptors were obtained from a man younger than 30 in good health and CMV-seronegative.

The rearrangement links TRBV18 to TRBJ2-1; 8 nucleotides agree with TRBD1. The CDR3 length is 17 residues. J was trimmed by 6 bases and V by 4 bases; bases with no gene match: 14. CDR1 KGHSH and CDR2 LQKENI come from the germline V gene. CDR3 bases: TGTGCCAGCTCACTCGGACAGGGCAACCGTAGATCCAATGAGCAGTTCTTC. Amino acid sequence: CASSLGQGNRRSNEQFF.

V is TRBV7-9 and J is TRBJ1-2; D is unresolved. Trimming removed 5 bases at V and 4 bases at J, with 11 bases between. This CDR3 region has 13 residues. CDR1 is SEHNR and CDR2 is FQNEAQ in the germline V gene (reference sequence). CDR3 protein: CASSPWEGYGYTF. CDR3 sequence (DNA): TGTGCCAGCAGCCCCTGGGAGGGCTATGGCTACACCTTC.

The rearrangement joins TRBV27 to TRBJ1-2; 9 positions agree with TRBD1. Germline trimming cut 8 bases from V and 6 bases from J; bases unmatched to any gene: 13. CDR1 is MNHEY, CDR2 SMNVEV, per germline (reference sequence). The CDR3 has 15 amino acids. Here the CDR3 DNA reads TGTGCCAGCGCCTCTTGGGACAGGGAAAATAATGGCTACACCTTC. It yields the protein CASASWDRENNGYTF.

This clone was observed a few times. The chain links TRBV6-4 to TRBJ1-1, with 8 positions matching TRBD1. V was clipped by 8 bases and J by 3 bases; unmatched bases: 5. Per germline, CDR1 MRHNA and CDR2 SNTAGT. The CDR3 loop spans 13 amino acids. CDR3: CASADRADTEAFF. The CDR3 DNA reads TGTGCCAGCGCGGACAGGGCGGACACTGAAGCTTTCTTT.

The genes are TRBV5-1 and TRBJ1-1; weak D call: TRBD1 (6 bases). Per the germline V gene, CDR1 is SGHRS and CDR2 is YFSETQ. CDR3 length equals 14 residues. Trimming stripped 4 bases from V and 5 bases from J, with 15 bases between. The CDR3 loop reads CASSTLPGVTEAFF. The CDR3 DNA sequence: TGCGCCAGCAGCACTCTTCCAGGGGTAACTGAAGCTTTCTTT.

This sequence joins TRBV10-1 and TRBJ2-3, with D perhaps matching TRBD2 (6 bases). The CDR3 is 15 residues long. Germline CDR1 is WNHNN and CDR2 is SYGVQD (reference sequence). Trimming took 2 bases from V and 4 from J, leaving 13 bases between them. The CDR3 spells CASSEKSGLPDTQYF. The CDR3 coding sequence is TGCGCCAGCAGTGAGAAAAGCGGGCTTCCAGATACGCAGTATTTT.

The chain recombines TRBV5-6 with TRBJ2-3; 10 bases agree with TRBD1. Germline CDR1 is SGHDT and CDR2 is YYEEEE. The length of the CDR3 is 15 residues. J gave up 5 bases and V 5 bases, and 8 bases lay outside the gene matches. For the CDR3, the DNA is TGTGCCAGCAGTCCCGGGACAGGGGTGAAAGATACGCAGTATTTT. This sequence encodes CASSPGTGVKDTQYF.

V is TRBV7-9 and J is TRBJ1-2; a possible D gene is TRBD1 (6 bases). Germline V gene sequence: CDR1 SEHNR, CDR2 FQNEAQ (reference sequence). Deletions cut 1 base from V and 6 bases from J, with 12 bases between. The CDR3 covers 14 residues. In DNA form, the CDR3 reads TGTGCCAGCAGCTTAGGCCGGACAGAGGATGGCTACACCTTC. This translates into CASSLGRTEDGYTF.

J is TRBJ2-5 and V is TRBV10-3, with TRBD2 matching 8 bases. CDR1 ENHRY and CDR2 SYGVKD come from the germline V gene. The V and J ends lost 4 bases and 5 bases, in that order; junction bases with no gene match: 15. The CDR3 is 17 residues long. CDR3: CAISGPPGTRSLETQYF. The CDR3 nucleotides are TGTGCCATCAGTGGACCTCCAGGGACTAGGAGTTTGGAGACCCAGTACTTC.

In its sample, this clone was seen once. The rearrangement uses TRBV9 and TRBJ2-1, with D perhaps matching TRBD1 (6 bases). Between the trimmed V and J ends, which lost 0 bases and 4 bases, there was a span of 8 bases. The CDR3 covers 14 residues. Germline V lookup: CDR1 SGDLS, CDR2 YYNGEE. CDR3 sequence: CASSVDDRYNEQFF. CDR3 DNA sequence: TGTGCCAGCAGCGTAGACGACAGGTACAATGAGCAGTTCTTC.

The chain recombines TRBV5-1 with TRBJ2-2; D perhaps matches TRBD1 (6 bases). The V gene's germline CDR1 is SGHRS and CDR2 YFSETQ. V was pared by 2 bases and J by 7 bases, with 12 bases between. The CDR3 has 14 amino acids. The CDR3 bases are TGCGCCAGCAGCTTATACCCGACAGGCGGGGAGCTGTTTTTT. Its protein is CASSLYPTGGELFF. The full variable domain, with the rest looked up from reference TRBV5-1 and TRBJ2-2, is KAGVTQTPRYLIKTRGQQVTLSCSPISGHRSVSWYQQTPGQGLQFLFEYFSETQRNKGNFPGRFSGRQFSNSRSEMNVSTLELGDSALYLCASSLYPTGGELFFGEGSRLTVL.

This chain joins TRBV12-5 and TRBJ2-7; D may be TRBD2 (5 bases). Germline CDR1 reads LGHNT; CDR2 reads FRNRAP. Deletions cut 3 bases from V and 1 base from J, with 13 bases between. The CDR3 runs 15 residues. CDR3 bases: TGTGCTAGTGGTTTCCTACAGTCGGGATCCTACGAGCAGTACTTC. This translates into CASGFLQSGSYEQYF.

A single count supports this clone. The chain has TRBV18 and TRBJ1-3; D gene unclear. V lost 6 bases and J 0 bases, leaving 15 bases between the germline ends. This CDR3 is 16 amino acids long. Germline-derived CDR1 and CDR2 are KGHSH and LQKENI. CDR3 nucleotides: TGTGCCAGCTCTTCGGGAGGTTCTGGCTCTGGAAACACCATATATTTT. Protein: CASSSGGSGSGNTIYF. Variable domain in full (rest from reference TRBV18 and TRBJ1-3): NAGVMQNPRHLVRRRGQEARLRCSPMKGHSHVYWYRQLPEEGLKFMVYLQKENIIDESGMPKERFSAEFPKEGPSILRIQQVVRGDSAAYFCASSSGGSGSGNTIYFGEGSWLTVV.

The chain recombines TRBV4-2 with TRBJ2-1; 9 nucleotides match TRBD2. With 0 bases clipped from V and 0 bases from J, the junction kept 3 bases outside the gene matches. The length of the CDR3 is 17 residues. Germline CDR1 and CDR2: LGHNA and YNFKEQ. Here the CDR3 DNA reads TGTGCCAGCAGCCAAGATTTTAGCGGGAGCTCCTACAATGAGCAGTTCTTC. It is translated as CASSQDFSGSSYNEQFF.

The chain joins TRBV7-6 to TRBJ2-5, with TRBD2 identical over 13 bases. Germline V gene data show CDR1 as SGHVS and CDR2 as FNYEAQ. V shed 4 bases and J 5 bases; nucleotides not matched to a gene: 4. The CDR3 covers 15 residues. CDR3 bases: TGTGCCAGCAGCTCGTCACTAGCGGGGGGGGAGACCCAGTACTTC. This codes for CASSSSLAGGETQYF.

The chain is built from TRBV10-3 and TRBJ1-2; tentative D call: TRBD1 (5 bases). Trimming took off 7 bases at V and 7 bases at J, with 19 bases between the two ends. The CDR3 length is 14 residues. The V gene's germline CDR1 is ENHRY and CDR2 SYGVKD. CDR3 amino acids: CAIKEQARFSGYTF. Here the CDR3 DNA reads TGTGCCATCAAGGAACAGGCCCGTTTCAGTGGCTACACCTTC.

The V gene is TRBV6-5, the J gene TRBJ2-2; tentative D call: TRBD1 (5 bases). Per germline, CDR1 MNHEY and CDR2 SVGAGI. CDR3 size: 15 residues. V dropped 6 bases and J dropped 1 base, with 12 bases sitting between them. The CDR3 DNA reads TGTGCCAGCAGCCCCCGTAGGGGGAACACCGGGGAGCTGTTTTTT. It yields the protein CASSPRRGNTGELFF.

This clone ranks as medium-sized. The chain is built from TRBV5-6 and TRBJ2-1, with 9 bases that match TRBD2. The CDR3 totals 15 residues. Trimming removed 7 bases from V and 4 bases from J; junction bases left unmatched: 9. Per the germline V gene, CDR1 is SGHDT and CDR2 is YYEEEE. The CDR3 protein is CASDPGAGGYNEQFF. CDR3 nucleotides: TGTGCCAGCGACCCCGGGGCGGGGGGGTACAATGAGCAGTTCTTC.

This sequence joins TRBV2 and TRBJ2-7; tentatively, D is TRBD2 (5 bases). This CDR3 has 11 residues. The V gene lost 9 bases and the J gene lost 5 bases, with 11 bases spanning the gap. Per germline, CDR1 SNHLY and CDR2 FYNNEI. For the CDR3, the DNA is TGTGCCAGTCTGAGGGAAGACGAGCAGTACTTC. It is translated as CASLREDEQYF.